This T cell receptor beta chain originates from a study of control samples from healthy donors and cancer patients. Looked up from germline, CDR1 is MDHEN and CDR2 is SYDVKM. Trimming removed 6 bases at V and 3 bases at J, with 14 bases between. This CDR3 has 14 residues. The protocol was immunoSEQ multiplex PCR, while the TCRdb copy is restricted to in-frame clones and leaves out a portion. This table holds approximately 70,000 clones, 75% to 90% found once. The material sequenced was blood. The TCR comes from a man over 45 in good health. The chain couples TRBV28 to TRBJ1-1; D may be TRBD1 (5 bases). CDR3 coding DNA: TGTGCCAGCAGGCCCTCGGAAGGGGACACTGAAGCTTTCTTT. Encoded protein: CASRPSEGDTEAFF.